A selection of T cell receptor beta chains follows, all from one sample in a study of blood T cell repertoires in COVID-19. Some clones are missing from TCRdb's copy, which holds only in-frame ones; the method was immunoSEQ multiplex PCR. This sample has 310,000 or so clones, with approximately 86% found just once. Sequences were obtained from PBMCs or T cells enriched from blood (not recorded which). These receptors were obtained from a woman aged 18-29 years who had recovered from COVID-19. Both conserved end residues are part of each CDR3. Fields, in order: clone size, J gene, D gene, V gene, CDR3 protein, CDR3 DNA. A D gene is named only where the DNA matches it firmly. Where a row states a size, it is once, few, many or the class of an expanded clone; other rows omit it.

>-|TRBJ2-2|-|TRBV9
CASSLPNGENTGELFF
TGTGCCAGCAGCCTTCCCAACGGGGAGAACACCGGGGAGCTGTTTTTT
>-|TRBJ2-5|-|TRBV6-6
CATHSRGQFETQYF
TGTGCCACTCACTCCAGGGGTCAGTTCGAGACCCAGTACTTC
>few|TRBJ1-2|TRBD1|TRBV6-5
CASSYAGTDIYGYTF
TGTGCCAGCAGTTATGCCGGGACAGACATCTATGGCTACACCTTC
>-|TRBJ1-2|-|TRBV6-5
CASSYRVNYGYTF
TGTGCCAGCAGTTACCGAGTTAACTATGGCTACACCTTC
>-|TRBJ1-4|-|TRBV9
CASSFSTLGGKLFF
TGTGCCAGCAGCTTTAGCACCCTTGGTGGCAAACTGTTTTTT
>-|TRBJ1-6|TRBD1|TRBV4-2
CASSQLTGAGNSPLHF
TGTGCCAGCAGCCAACTAACAGGGGCGGGTAATTCACCCCTCCACTTT
>-|TRBJ2-2|-|TRBV18
CASSPSAAPNTGELFF
TGTGCCAGCTCACCATCTGCGGCCCCGAACACCGGGGAGCTGTTTTTT
>-|TRBJ1-5|-|TRBV7-2
CASSSSGDVLPQHF
TGTGCCAGCAGCTCCTCAGGGGACGTTTTGCCCCAGCATTTT
>-|TRBJ2-1|-|TRBV7-3
CASSLTAADNEQFF
TGTGCCAGCAGCTTAACAGCGGCAGACAATGAGCAGTTCTTC
>-|TRBJ1-1|TRBD1|TRBV6-2/TRBV6-3
CASSYPQGAINTEAFF
TGTGCCAGCAGTTACCCCCAGGGGGCAATTAACACTGAAGCTTTCTTT
>-|TRBJ2-1|TRBD2|TRBV10-3
CAIRSSETSGYNEQFF
TGTGCCATCAGAAGTTCAGAGACTAGCGGTTACAATGAGCAGTTCTTC
>-|TRBJ2-2|TRBD1|TRBV27
CASSPRTGPGELFF
TGTGCCAGCAGTCCTCGGACAGGTCCCGGGGAGCTGTTTTTT
>once|TRBJ1-6|TRBD1|TRBV5-1
CASSTEGDRATNSPLHF
TGCGCCAGCAGCACTGAAGGGGACAGGGCAACTAATTCACCCCTCCACTTT
>few|TRBJ1-4|-|TRBV25-1
CASSPTATNEKLFF
TGTGCCAGCAGTCCGACAGCAACTAATGAAAAACTGTTTTTT
>-|TRBJ1-6|TRBD1|TRBV19
CASSPKLGQGKSPLHF
TGTGCCAGTAGTCCGAAGTTGGGACAGGGGAAATCACCCCTCCACTTT
>-|TRBJ2-3|-|TRBV3-1/TRBV3-2
CASSHTPADTQYF
TGTGCCAGCAGCCATACTCCCGCAGATACGCAGTATTTT
>-|TRBJ2-2|-|TRBV4-1
CASSHPYGGLNTGELFF
TGCGCCAGCAGCCATCCCTATGGAGGGCTGAACACCGGGGAGCTGTTTTTT
>few|TRBJ1-6|-|TRBV5-4
CASSQGVGGDSPLHF
TGTGCCAGCAGCCAGGGTGTCGGGGGAGATTCACCCCTCCACTTT
>-|TRBJ1-1|TRBD1|TRBV2
CASTGFGTGLTEAFF
TGTGCCAGCACGGGGTTTGGGACAGGGCTGACTGAAGCTTTCTTT
>once|TRBJ1-1|TRBD1|TRBV5-1
CASSSDRPNTEAFF
TGCGCCAGCAGCTCGGACAGGCCAAACACTGAAGCTTTCTTT
>-|TRBJ1-1|TRBD1|TRBV28
CASGTGAAFF
TGTGCCAGCGGAACAGGGGCAGCTTTCTTT
>-|TRBJ2-2|-|TRBV7-2
CASSLHGTGDGELFF
TGTGCCAGCAGCCTACACGGAACGGGGGACGGGGAGCTGTTTTTT